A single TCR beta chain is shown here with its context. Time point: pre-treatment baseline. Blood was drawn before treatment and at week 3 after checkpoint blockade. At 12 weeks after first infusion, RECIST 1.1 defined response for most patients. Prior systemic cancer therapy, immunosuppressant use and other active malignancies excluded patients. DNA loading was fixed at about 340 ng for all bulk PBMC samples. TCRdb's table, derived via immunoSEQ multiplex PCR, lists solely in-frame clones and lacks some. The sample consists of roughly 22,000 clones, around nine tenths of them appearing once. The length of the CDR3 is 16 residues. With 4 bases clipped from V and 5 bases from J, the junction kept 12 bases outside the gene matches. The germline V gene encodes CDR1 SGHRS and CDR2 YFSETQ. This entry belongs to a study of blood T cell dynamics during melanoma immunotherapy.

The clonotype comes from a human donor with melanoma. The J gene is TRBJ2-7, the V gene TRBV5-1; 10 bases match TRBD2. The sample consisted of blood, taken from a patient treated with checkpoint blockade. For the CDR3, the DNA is TGCGCCAGCAGCCTGGGATGGGCTAGCGGGAGCGACGAGCAGTACTTC. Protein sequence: CASSLGWASGSDEQYF.